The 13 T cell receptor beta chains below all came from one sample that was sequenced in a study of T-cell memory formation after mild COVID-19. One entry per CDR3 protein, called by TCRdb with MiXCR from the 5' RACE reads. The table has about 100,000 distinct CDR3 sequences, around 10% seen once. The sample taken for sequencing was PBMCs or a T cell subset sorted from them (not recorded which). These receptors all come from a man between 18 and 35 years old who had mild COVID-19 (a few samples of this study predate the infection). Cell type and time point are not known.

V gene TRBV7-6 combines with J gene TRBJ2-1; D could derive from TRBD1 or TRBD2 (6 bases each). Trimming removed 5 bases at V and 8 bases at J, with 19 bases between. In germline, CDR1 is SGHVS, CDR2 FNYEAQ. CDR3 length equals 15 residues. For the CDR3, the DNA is TGTGCCAGCAGCCCTGGATCGGGGGCATCATATGAGCAGTTCTTC. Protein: CASSPGSGASYEQFF.

The CDR3 loop reads CASNRVMGEKLFF. The CDR3 DNA is TGTGCCAGTAACCGAGTGATGGGTGAAAAACTGTTTTTT. The chain carries TRBV19 and TRBJ1-4; D gene uncertain. V was trimmed by 7 bases and J by 7 bases, leaving 13 bases between them. The CDR3 totals 13 residues. The germline CDR1 and CDR2 sequences are LNHDA and SQIVND (reference sequence).

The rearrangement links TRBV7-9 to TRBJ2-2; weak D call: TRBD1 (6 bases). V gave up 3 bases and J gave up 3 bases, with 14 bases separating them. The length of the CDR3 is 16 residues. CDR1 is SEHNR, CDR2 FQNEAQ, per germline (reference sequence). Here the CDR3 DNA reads TGTGCCAGCAGCTTGCCTGATGGGACATACACCGGGGAGCTGTTTTTT. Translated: CASSLPDGTYTGELFF.

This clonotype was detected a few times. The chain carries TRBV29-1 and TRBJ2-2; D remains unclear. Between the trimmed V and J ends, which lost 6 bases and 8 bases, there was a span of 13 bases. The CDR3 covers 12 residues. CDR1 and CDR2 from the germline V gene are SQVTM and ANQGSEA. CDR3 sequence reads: CSVAINGGELFF. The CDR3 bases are TGCAGCGTGGCGATTAATGGGGGGGAGCTGTTTTTT.

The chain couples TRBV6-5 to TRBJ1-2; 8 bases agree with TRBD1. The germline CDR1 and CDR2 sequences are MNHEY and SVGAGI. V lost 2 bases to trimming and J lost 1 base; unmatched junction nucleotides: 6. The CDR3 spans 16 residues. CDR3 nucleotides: TGTGCCAGCAGTTACCGCCGGGACAGGCTTAACTATGGCTACACCTTC. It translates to CASSYRRDRLNYGYTF.

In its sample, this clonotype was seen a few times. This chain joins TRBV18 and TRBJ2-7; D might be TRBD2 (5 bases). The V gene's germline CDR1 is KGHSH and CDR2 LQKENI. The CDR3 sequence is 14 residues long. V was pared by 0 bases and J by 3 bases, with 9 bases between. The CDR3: CASSPPKADYEQYV. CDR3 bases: TGTGCCAGCTCACCACCTAAAGCGGACTACGAGCAGTACGTC.

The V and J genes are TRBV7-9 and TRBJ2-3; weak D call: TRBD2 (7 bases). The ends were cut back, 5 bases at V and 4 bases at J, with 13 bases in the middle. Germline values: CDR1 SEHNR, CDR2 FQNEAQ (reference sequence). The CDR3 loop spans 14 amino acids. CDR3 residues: CASSQLGGPDTQYF. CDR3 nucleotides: TGTGCCAGCAGCCAACTCGGGGGGCCAGATACGCAGTATTTT. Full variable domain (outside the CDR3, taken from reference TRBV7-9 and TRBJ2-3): DTGVSQNPRHKITKRGQNVTFRCDPISEHNRLYWYRQTLGQGPEFLTYFQNEAQLEKSRLLSDRFSAERPKGSFSTLEIQRTEQGDSAMYLCASSQLGGPDTQYFGPGTRLTVL.

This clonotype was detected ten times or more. The CDR3 bases are TGCGCCAGCAGCCATCTCCAGGGACCAGGCGGGGAGCTGTTTTTT. It specifies CASSHLQGPGGELFF. The genes are TRBV4-1 and TRBJ2-2; D may match TRBD1 or TRBD2 (5 bases each). The V and J ends lost 3 bases and 7 bases respectively, with 15 bases between them. Germline V CDR1 and CDR2: MGHRA, YSYEKL. The CDR3 sequence is 15 residues long.

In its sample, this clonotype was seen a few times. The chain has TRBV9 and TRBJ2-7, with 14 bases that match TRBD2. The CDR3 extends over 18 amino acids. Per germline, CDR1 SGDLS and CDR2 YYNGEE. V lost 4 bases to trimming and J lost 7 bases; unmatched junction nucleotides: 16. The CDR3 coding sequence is TGTGCCAGCAGCATCACGGTGGGACTAGCGGGGGACGGCGGGGAGCAGTACGTC. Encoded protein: CASSITVGLAGDGGEQYV.

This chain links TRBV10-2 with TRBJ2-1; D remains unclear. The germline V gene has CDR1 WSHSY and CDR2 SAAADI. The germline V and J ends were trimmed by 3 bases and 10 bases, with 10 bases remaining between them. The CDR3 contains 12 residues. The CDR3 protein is CASSEGMREQFF. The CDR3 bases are TGCGCCAGCAGTGAAGGAATGAGGGAGCAGTTCTTC.

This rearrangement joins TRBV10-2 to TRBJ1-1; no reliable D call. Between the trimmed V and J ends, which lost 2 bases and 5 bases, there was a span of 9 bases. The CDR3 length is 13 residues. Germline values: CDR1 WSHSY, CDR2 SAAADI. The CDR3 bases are TGCGCCAGCAGTGAGCCGTACAGAACTGAAGCTTTCTTT. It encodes CASSEPYRTEAFF.

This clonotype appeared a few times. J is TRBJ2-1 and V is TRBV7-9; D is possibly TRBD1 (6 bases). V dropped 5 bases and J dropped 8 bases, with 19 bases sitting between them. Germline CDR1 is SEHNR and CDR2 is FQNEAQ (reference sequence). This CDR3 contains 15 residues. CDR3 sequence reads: CASSVTGTLVDEQFF. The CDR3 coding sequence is TGTGCCAGCAGCGTAACCGGGACATTGGTGGATGAGCAGTTCTTC.

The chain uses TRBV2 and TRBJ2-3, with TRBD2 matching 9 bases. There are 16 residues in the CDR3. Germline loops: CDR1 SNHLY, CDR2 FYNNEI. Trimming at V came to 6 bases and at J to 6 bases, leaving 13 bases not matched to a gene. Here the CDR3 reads CASSLPAGGSTDTQYF. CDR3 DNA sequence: TGTGCCAGCAGCCTTCCAGCGGGGGGCTCCACGGATACGCAGTATTTT.